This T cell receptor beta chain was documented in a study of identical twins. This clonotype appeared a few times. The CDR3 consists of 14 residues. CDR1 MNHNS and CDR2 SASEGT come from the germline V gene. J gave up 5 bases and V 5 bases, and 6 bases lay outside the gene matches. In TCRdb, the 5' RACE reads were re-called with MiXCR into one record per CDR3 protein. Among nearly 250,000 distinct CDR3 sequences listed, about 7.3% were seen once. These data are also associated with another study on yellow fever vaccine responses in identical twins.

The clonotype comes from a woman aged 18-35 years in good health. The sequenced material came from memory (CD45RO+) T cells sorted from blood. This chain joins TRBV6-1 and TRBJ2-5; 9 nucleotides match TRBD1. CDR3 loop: CASSNTGGRETQYF. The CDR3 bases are TGTGCCAGCAGTAATACAGGGGGCCGGGAGACCCAGTACTTC.